This T cell receptor beta chain was sequenced during a study of Ad26.COV2.S vaccination and SARS-CoV-2 variants. Study-level background: Intramuscular Ad26.COV2.S at 5x10^10 or 1x10^11 viral particles.

Using immunoSEQ multiplex PCR, the repertoire was profiled, and TCRdb retains in-frame clones only, with some absent. The table includes roughly 460,000 clones, roughly nine tenths detected once. Overall study findings and caveats: The study found higher spike-specific TCR breadth in vaccine than placebo recipients.

On this clone: No antigen is known for it.

Noted treatment: approximately 18 received Ad26.COV2.S at low or high dose, single or two shots; five or six received placebo; per-sample allocation not given. Collection of the samples took place on day 63 after the first injection of vaccine or placebo. In Boston, the donor was an adult between 18-55 years of age. The CDR3 extends over 16 amino acids. Trimming left V 1 base short and J 3 bases short, with 13 bases between. Germline V gene lookup returns CDR1 MNHNS and CDR2 SASEGT. V and J are TRBV6-1 and TRBJ1-3; D is undetermined. This TCR derives from a person between 18 and 60 years old who received the Ad26.COV2.S COVID-19 vaccine or a placebo. Source: peripheral blood, taken in a trial of Ad26.COV2.S vaccine versus placebo. DNA of the CDR3: TGTGCCAGCAGTGAAGACCGGGCATTTTATGGAAACACCATATATTTT. This sequence encodes CASSEDRAFYGNTIYF.